The rows below give T cell receptor beta chains drawn from one sample of a study of OX40 agonist ivuxolimab in advanced cancers. Libraries were prepared by immunoSEQ multiplex PCR; TCRdb keeps only in-frame clonotypes and omits some of them. The table records about 19,000 clones, about two thirds of them present only once. The sequencing here drew on CD4+ or CD8+ T cells sorted from blood, taken in a trial of the OX40 agonist ivuxolimab. All receptors derive from an adult with an advanced solid tumor such as melanoma, head and neck, liver or kidney cancer. CDR3s include the opening cysteine and the closing phenylalanine or tryptophan. D genes are given only for firm matches. Some rows mark clone size as missing; the rest say once, few, many or name a class of expanded clone.

>TRBJ2-3|.|TRBV6-6|TRBD1
CASSRTGTLTDTQYF
TGTGCCAGCAGTCGGACAGGGACCCTCACAGATACGCAGTATTTT
>TRBJ2-1|.|TRBV13|.
CASSLSYNEQFF
TGTGCCAGCAGCCTCTCCTACAATGAGCAGTTCTTC
>TRBJ1-1|.|TRBV11-2|.
CASSPGGLSEAFF
TGTGCCAGCAGCCCTGGGGGGTTATCTGAAGCTTTCTTT
>TRBJ1-1|.|TRBV4-1|.
CASSHRGGTEAFF
TGCGCCAGCAGCCACAGGGGTGGCACTGAAGCTTTCTTT
>TRBJ2-4|.|TRBV7-9|.
CASSLSGGWDIQYF
TGTGCCAGCAGCTTAAGTGGGGGCTGGGACATTCAGTACTTC
>TRBJ2-2|.|TRBV6-5|.
CASGIRTGELFF
TGTGCCAGCGGAATTAGGACCGGGGAGCTGTTTTTT
>TRBJ2-1|.|TRBV19|TRBD2
CASSNAGGIYNEQFF
TGTGCCAGTAGTAACGCGGGGGGGATCTACAATGAGCAGTTCTTC
>TRBJ1-1|.|TRBV5-1|TRBD1
CASSPPDRGLGNTEAFF
TGCGCCAGCAGCCCGCCCGACAGGGGGCTCGGGAACACTGAAGCTTTCTTT
>TRBJ1-6|.|TRBV6-6|TRBD1
CASSYTGQGASPLHF
TGTGCCAGCAGTTACACGGGACAGGGGGCTTCACCCCTCCACTTT
>TRBJ2-3|.|TRBV2|.
CASSVSRDSASDTQYF
TGTGCCAGCAGTGTTAGTCGGGACTCCGCGTCAGATACGCAGTATTTT
>TRBJ2-7|.|TRBV28|TRBD1
CASSEGQGPVSYEQYF
TGTGCCAGCAGTGAAGGACAGGGGCCTGTTTCCTACGAGCAGTACTTC
>TRBJ2-3|.|TRBV7-8|.
CASSLPGGGTDTQYF
TGTGCCAGCAGCTTACCAGGGGGAGGGACAGATACGCAGTATTTT
>TRBJ1-5|.|TRBV7-9|TRBD1
CASSPTGGSNQPQHF
TGTGCCAGCAGCCCCACAGGGGGCAGCAATCAGCCCCAGCATTTT
>TRBJ2-3|.|TRBV5-1|.
CASSYRESGDIGTQYF
TGCGCCAGCAGCTACCGGGAAAGCGGAGATATCGGTACGCAGTATTTT
>TRBJ1-5|medium-sized|TRBV19|.
CASGQLSNQPQHF
TGTGCCAGTGGACAGCTTAGCAATCAGCCCCAGCATTTT
>TRBJ2-5|.|TRBV6-6|.
CASGPEGLEEETQYF
TGTGCCAGCGGGCCCGAGGGCCTCGAAGAAGAGACCCAGTACTTC
>TRBJ2-3|once|TRBV7-9|.
CASSLIRVTDTQYF
TGTGCCAGCAGCTTAATCAGGGTCACAGATACGCAGTATTTT
>TRBJ2-1|.|TRBV4-2|.
CASSQEGTEQFF
TGTGCCAGCAGCCAAGAGGGCACTGAGCAGTTCTTC
>TRBJ2-1|medium-sized|TRBV2|TRBD2
CASRDTSGGFYNEQFF
TGTGCCAGCAGAGACACTAGCGGGGGGTTTTACAATGAGCAGTTCTTC
>TRBJ2-5|few|TRBV28|.
CASSFGGPAETQYF
TGTGCCAGCAGTTTTGGCGGGCCGGCGGAGACCCAGTACTTC
>TRBJ1-6|.|TRBV5-8|.
CASGDYRVDYNSPLHF
TGTGCCAGCGGGGACTACAGGGTTGACTATAATTCACCCCTCCACTTT
>TRBJ2-1|.|TRBV9|TRBD1
CASSVQHRGTYNEQFF
TGTGCCAGCAGCGTTCAACACAGGGGTACTTACAATGAGCAGTTCTTC
>TRBJ2-3|.|TRBV19|TRBD2
CASTHLAGGPDTQYF
TGTGCCAGTACCCACCTAGCGGGGGGGCCAGATACGCAGTATTTT
>TRBJ2-7|.|TRBV21-1|.
CASTPRDPSYEQYF
TGCGCCAGCACCCCCCGGGACCCAAGCTACGAGCAGTACTTC
>TRBJ2-3|few|TRBV7-2|.
CASSLEEVADTQYF
TGTGCCAGCAGCTTAGAGGAGGTCGCAGATACGCAGTATTTT
>TRBJ2-7|medium-sized|TRBV6-6|.
CASSYGGSVYEQYF
TGTGCCAGCAGTTACGGGGGCTCCGTCTACGAGCAGTACTTC
>TRBJ2-7|.|TRBV4-3|TRBD2
CASSQEWDVGAGRIYEQYF
TGCGCCAGCAGCCAAGAATGGGACGTTGGAGCGGGGAGGATCTACGAGCAGTACTTC
>TRBJ2-3|.|TRBV27|TRBD2
CASSTGLAGGPRDTQYF
TGTGCCAGCAGTACCGGACTAGCGGGAGGGCCAAGAGATACGCAGTATTTT
>TRBJ1-5|.|TRBV2|.
CASSEGREGQPQHF
TGTGCCAGCAGTGAAGGCAGGGAGGGTCAGCCCCAGCATTTT
>TRBJ2-1|.|TRBV14|TRBD1
CASSQLGQDEQFF
TGTGCCAGCAGCCAACTGGGACAGGATGAGCAGTTCTTC
>TRBJ2-3|.|TRBV2|TRBD2
CASSGTTSETSTDTQYF
TGTGCCAGCAGTGGAACGACTAGCGAGACTAGCACAGATACGCAGTATTTT
>TRBJ2-7|once|TRBV29-1|TRBD2
CSVVERGIYEQYF
TGCAGCGTTGTTGAGCGGGGGATCTACGAGCAGTACTTC
>TRBJ1-6|.|TRBV13|.
CASSLGPGAGSPLHF
TGTGCCAGCAGCTTAGGCCCTGGGGCTGGGTCACCCCTCCACTTT
>TRBJ2-1|.|TRBV9|.
CASSASAYNEQFF
TGTGCCAGCAGCGCCAGCGCCTACAATGAGCAGTTCTTC
>TRBJ2-3|few|TRBV11-2|.
CASSLDGDTQYF
TGTGCCAGCAGCTTAGATGGGGATACGCAGTATTTT
>TRBJ2-2|.|TRBV2|.
CASSDRSPTNTGELFF
TGTGCCAGCAGTGATAGGTCCCCAACAAACACCGGGGAGCTGTTTTTT
>TRBJ1-2|few|TRBV14|.
CASSQGGNGYTF
TGTGCCAGCAGCCAAGGTGGAAATGGCTACACCTTC
>TRBJ1-4|few|TRBV6-6|.
CAASPQPNEKLFF
TGTGCTGCAAGTCCACAGCCTAATGAAAAACTGTTTTTT
>TRBJ1-1|few|TRBV20-1|.
CSAQGMAEAFF
TGCAGTGCCCAAGGGATGGCTGAAGCTTTCTTT
>TRBJ2-7|medium-sized|TRBV11-2|.
CASSLATGRNSYEQYF
TGTGCCAGCAGCTTAGCTACGGGACGGAACTCCTACGAGCAGTACTTC
>TRBJ1-5|.|TRBV7-8|TRBD1
CASSLQGGQPQHF
TGTGCCAGCAGCTTACAGGGGGGTCAGCCCCAGCATTTT
>TRBJ1-5|.|TRBV28|.
CASSLFSDQPQHF
TGTGCCAGCAGTTTATTCTCCGACCAACCCCAGCATTTT
>TRBJ2-7|.|TRBV11-2|.
CASSLEPNEAYEQYF
TGTGCCAGCAGCTTAGAACCGAATGAGGCCTACGAGCAGTACTTC
>TRBJ2-7|.|TRBV6-5|.
CASSSNLGYEQYF
TGTGCCAGCAGTTCGAACCTGGGATACGAGCAGTACTTC
>TRBJ1-3|.|TRBV10-3|.
CATGGGTGNTIYF
TGTGCCACGGGTGGTGGGACAGGAAACACCATATATTTT
>TRBJ2-3|.|TRBV11-2|TRBD2
CASSLGAGAPTQYF
TGTGCCAGCAGCTTAGGAGCGGGGGCCCCTACGCAGTATTTT
>TRBJ2-3|.|TRBV4-1|.
CASSQGAGSTDTQYF
TGCGCCAGCAGCCAAGGGGCAGGGTCTACAGATACGCAGTATTTT
>TRBJ1-2|few|TRBV5-4|.
CASSLEGYGYTF
TGTGCCAGCAGCTTGGAGGGCTATGGCTACACCTTC